Below, 25 T cell receptor beta chains from the same sample are listed, as sequenced in a study of chemoradiotherapy in HPV16-positive cancers. Using immunoSEQ multiplex PCR, the repertoire was profiled, and TCRdb retains in-frame clones only, with some absent. The sample comprises 25,000 to 40,000 clones, 80% to 90% of which are singletons, and 3% to 4% rests with the top ten. This material consisted of blood, taken from a patient who underwent chemoradiotherapy. All receptors derive from a human donor with HPV-associated anogenital cancer.

The J gene is TRBJ1-1, the V gene TRBV6-5; D remains unclear. V lost 2 bases and J lost 1, with 8 bases in between. The CDR3 extends over 14 amino acids. Germline lookup yields CDR1 MNHEY and CDR2 SVGAGI. CDR3 region: CASSYGEGNTEAFF. CDR3 sequence (DNA): TGTGCCAGCAGTTACGGGGAGGGGAACACTGAAGCTTTCTTT.

The chain employs TRBV4-2 and TRBJ1-5; D might be TRBD1 (6 bases). CDR1 is LGHNA and CDR2 is YNFKEQ in the germline V gene. This CDR3 is built from 15 residues. V lost 4 bases, J lost 9 bases, and 19 bases lay in between. The CDR3 DNA follows: TGTGCCAGCAGCCTAGAGCCCGGGGGCGGAAGGCCCCAGCATTTT. Translation gives CASSLEPGGGRPQHF.

This chain connects TRBV9 to TRBJ2-1, with TRBD2 as a possible D gene (6 bases). The V gene's germline CDR1 is SGDLS and CDR2 YYNGEE. The CDR3 covers 15 residues. Trimming took off 3 bases at V and 2 bases at J, with 12 bases between the two ends. The CDR3 is CASSAREKTYNEQFF. In DNA, the CDR3 is TGTGCCAGCAGCGCGCGGGAAAAGACCTACAATGAGCAGTTCTTC. The full variable domain, completed using reference TRBV9 and TRBJ2-1, is DSGVTQTPKHLITATGQRVTLRCSPRSGDLSVYWYQQSLDQGLQFLIQYYNGEERAKGNILERFSAQQFPDLHSELNLSSLELGDSALYFCASSAREKTYNEQFFGPGTRLTVL.

The chain employs TRBV18 and TRBJ2-7; TRBD2 agrees at 11 bases. Per germline, CDR1 KGHSH and CDR2 LQKENI. With V trimmed by 2 bases and J by 1 base, 1 base remained unmatched. This CDR3 is built from 15 residues. This CDR3 is CASSPTSGGSYEQYF. In DNA form, the CDR3 reads TGTGCCAGCTCACCAACTAGCGGGGGATCCTACGAGCAGTACTTC.

The rearrangement uses TRBV18 and TRBJ1-1, with D maybe TRBD1 (5 bases). CDR3 length: 12 residues. Germline loops: CDR1 KGHSH, CDR2 LQKENI. V was cut by 6 bases and J by 7 bases, with 12 bases left in between. CDR3 residues: CASSGAGGEAFF. The CDR3 bases are TGTGCCAGCTCGGGAGCGGGGGGTGAAGCTTTCTTT.

This chain links TRBV7-6 with TRBJ1-3; 7 nucleotides agree with TRBD1. This CDR3 contains 14 residues. Germline V lookup: CDR1 SGHVS, CDR2 FNYEAQ. Unmatched junction bases numbered 4, after V lost 5 bases and J lost 3 bases. The CDR3 DNA is TGTGCCAGCAGCCCCGGGACAGATGGAAACACCATATATTTT. This encodes CASSPGTDGNTIYF.

The chain combines TRBV7-9 with TRBJ2-1; 7 bases agree with TRBD2. The CDR3 contains 17 residues. CDR1 is SEHNR and CDR2 is FQNEAQ in the germline V gene (reference sequence). Trimming removed 3 bases from V and 3 bases from J; junction bases left unmatched: 11. The CDR3 sequence: CASSFRPTSIVYNEQFF. DNA of the CDR3: TGTGCCAGCAGCTTCCGTCCGACTAGCATAGTCTACAATGAGCAGTTCTTC.

This CDR3 is CASSIPDRGGTGELFF. Here the CDR3 DNA reads TGTGCCAGTAGTATTCCCGACAGGGGAGGAACCGGGGAGCTGTTTTTT. V gene TRBV19 combines with J gene TRBJ2-2, with 8 bases fitting TRBD1. The length of the CDR3 is 16 residues. Trimming at V came to 3 bases and at J to 5 bases, leaving 8 bases not matched to a gene. The germline gives CDR1 LNHDA, CDR2 SQIVND (reference sequence).

V usage is TRBV4-1 and J usage is TRBJ2-5; D is perhaps TRBD1 (5 bases). Gene TRBJ2-7 matches the end of the DNA better, so the J call may be wrong. The CDR3 has 13 amino acids. Germline V gene data show CDR1 as MGHRA and CDR2 as YSYEKL. The CDR3 sequence: CASSQAQGYEQYF. The CDR3 DNA is TGCGCCAGCAGCCAGGCTCAGGGCTACGAGCAGTACTTC.

The rearrangement joins TRBV7-2 to TRBJ2-7; 14 bases map to TRBD2. Per the germline V gene, CDR1 is SGHTA and CDR2 is FQGNSA. This CDR3 has 17 amino acids. Trimming removed 4 bases from V and 6 bases from J; junction bases left unmatched: 11. The CDR3 DNA sequence: TGTGCCAGCAGCTCGACGACGACTAGCGGGGGGGGTTCCGAGCAGTACTTC. This sequence encodes CASSSTTTSGGGSEQYF.

V and J are TRBV28 and TRBJ1-2; D is unresolved. The CDR3 totals 11 residues. The V and J ends lost 7 bases and 8 bases respectively, with 11 bases between them. Germline lookup yields CDR1 MDHEN and CDR2 SYDVKM. CDR3 region: CASTTSGGYTF. CDR3 in DNA: TGTGCCAGCACCACCTCCGGGGGCTACACCTTC.

The chain employs TRBV9 and TRBJ2-7, with TRBD1 matching over 10 bases. CDR1 is SGDLS and CDR2 is YYNGEE in the germline V gene. The CDR3 runs 15 residues. Trimming took 3 bases from V and 3 from J; bases not matched to a gene: 6. The CDR3 region has the DNA TGTGCCAGCAGCGGGGGACAGGGGAACAGCTACGAGCAGTACTTC. Translating it yields CASSGGQGNSYEQYF.

This chain joins TRBV6-6 and TRBJ2-3; 8 bases are a match to TRBD2. Germline CDR1 reads MNHNY; CDR2 reads SVGAGI (reference sequence). J gave up 5 bases and V 5 bases, and 6 bases lay outside the gene matches. The CDR3 totals 14 residues. CDR3: CASSKGLAGDTQYF. The CDR3 nucleotides read TGTGCCAGCAGTAAAGGGCTAGCGGGAGATACGCAGTATTTT.

Here the CDR3 reads CASSSVTGQPQHF. CDR3 nucleotides: TGTGCCAGCAGTTCGGTTACGGGTCAGCCCCAGCATTTT. The J gene is TRBJ1-5, the V gene TRBV27, with D unclear. Germline V gene sequence: CDR1 MNHEY, CDR2 SMNVEV (reference sequence). With 4 bases removed from V and 6 bases from J, the gap between germline ends came to 10 bases. This CDR3 has 13 amino acids.

CDR3 DNA: TGTGCCAGCAGCTTTGAAGCGGGAGGCTACAATGAGCAGTTCTTC. Its protein product is CASSFEAGGYNEQFF. The rearrangement joins TRBV7-3 to TRBJ2-1, with 9 bases identical to TRBD2. CDR1 is SGHTA and CDR2 is FQGTGA in the germline V gene. The junction had 3 bases not matched to a gene; V was cut back by 3 bases and J by 3 bases. The CDR3 totals 15 residues. Combining the CDR3 with reference TRBV7-3 and TRBJ2-1 gives the whole variable domain GAGVSQTPSNKVTEKGKYVELRCDPISGHTALYWYRQSLGQGPEFLIYFQGTGAADDSGLPNDRFFAVRPEGSVSTLKIQRTERGDSAVYLCASSFEAGGYNEQFFGPGTRLTVL.

The J gene is TRBJ1-3, the V gene TRBV10-3; no definite D call. CDR3 length: 12 amino acids. Trimming shortened V by 11 bases and J by 0 bases, and 8 bases separated the two germline ends. Germline V lookup: CDR1 ENHRY, CDR2 SYGVKD. CDR3: CASRASGNTIYF. For the CDR3, the DNA is TGTGCCTCCCGCGCCTCTGGAAACACCATATATTTT.

The chain is built from TRBV7-9 and TRBJ2-3; D is undetermined. From germline, CDR1 is SEHNR and CDR2 FQNEAQ (reference sequence). The V and J ends lost 2 bases and 0 bases respectively, with 12 bases between them. This CDR3 contains 16 residues. The CDR3 DNA is TGTGCCAGCAGCTTATATGCCGGATCTAGCACAGATACGCAGTATTTT. Translating it yields CASSLYAGSSTDTQYF.

The chain recombines TRBV19 with TRBJ2-5; 7 bases align to TRBD2. The CDR3 spans 17 residues. From germline, CDR1 is LNHDA and CDR2 SQIVND (reference sequence). J lost 2 bases, V lost 5 bases, and 14 bases had no gene match. CDR3 sequence: CASSPSRAGVGQETQYF. CDR3 bases: TGTGCCAGTAGTCCCTCTCGGGCGGGGGTTGGGCAAGAGACCCAGTACTTC.

The chain combines TRBV19 with TRBJ2-2; either TRBD1 or TRBD2 may fit D (5 bases each). Trimming cost V 4 bases and J 0 bases, with 9 bases left between them. There are 15 residues in the CDR3. Germline CDR1 is LNHDA and CDR2 is SQIVND (reference sequence). CDR3 amino acids: CASSTGTANTGELFF. For the CDR3, the DNA is TGTGCCAGTAGTACGGGGACGGCGAACACCGGGGAGCTGTTTTTT.

This clone was detected only once. V and J are TRBV9 and TRBJ1-1; 8 bases line up with TRBD1. The CDR3 sequence is 13 residues long. Germline lookup yields CDR1 SGDLS and CDR2 YYNGEE. Trimming cost V 0 bases and J 5 bases; bases outside gene matches: 0. Written as DNA, the CDR3 is TGTGCCAGCAGCGTAGGACAGGGGACTGAAGCTTTCTTT. This gives the protein CASSVGQGTEAFF.

This chain joins TRBV7-6 and TRBJ1-3, with 7 nucleotides matching TRBD1. Per germline, CDR1 SGHVS and CDR2 FNYEAQ. The CDR3 length is 17 residues. Trimming cost V 1 base and J 3 bases; bases outside gene matches: 9. This CDR3 is CASSLVVTQGGGNTIYF. The CDR3 DNA reads TGTGCCAGCAGCTTAGTAGTTACCCAGGGGGGTGGAAACACCATATATTTT.

The chain combines TRBV14 with TRBJ2-4; D tentatively fits TRBD1 or TRBD2 (6 bases each). The ends were cut back, 3 bases at V and 7 bases at J, with 10 bases in the middle. The CDR3 sequence is 13 residues long. CDR1 is SGHDN, CDR2 FVKESK, per germline. This chain's CDR3 is CASSQTGGNIQYF. Here the CDR3 DNA reads TGTGCCAGCAGCCAGACAGGAGGGAACATTCAGTACTTC.

The chain joins TRBV6-1 to TRBJ1-2; 8 bases align to TRBD1. The germline V gene has CDR1 MNHNS and CDR2 SASEGT. This CDR3 contains 13 residues. Unmatched junction bases numbered 6, after V lost 7 bases and J lost 5 bases. CDR3 DNA: TGTGCCAGCATAGGACAGGGTTCTTATGGCTACACCTTC. Translation gives CASIGQGSYGYTF.

This clone was detected only a few times. The genes are TRBV27 and TRBJ2-3; D call uncertain. The CDR3 sequence is 15 residues long. Germline-derived CDR1 and CDR2 are MNHEY and SMNVEV (reference sequence). V lost 2 bases and J lost 1, with 10 bases in between. DNA for the CDR3: TGTGCCAGCAGTTTACAGGTTGGGGGCACAGATACGCAGTATTTT. It is translated as CASSLQVGGTDTQYF.

The chain combines TRBV7-9 with TRBJ2-5; D gene unclear. V gave up 4 bases and J gave up 1 base, with 13 bases separating them. The length of the CDR3 is 15 residues. CDR1 is SEHNR and CDR2 is FQNEAQ in the germline V gene (reference sequence). DNA of the CDR3: TGTGCCAGCAGCTCGGACGGTCTGCCCCAAGAGACCCAGTACTTC. Its protein product is CASSSDGLPQETQYF.